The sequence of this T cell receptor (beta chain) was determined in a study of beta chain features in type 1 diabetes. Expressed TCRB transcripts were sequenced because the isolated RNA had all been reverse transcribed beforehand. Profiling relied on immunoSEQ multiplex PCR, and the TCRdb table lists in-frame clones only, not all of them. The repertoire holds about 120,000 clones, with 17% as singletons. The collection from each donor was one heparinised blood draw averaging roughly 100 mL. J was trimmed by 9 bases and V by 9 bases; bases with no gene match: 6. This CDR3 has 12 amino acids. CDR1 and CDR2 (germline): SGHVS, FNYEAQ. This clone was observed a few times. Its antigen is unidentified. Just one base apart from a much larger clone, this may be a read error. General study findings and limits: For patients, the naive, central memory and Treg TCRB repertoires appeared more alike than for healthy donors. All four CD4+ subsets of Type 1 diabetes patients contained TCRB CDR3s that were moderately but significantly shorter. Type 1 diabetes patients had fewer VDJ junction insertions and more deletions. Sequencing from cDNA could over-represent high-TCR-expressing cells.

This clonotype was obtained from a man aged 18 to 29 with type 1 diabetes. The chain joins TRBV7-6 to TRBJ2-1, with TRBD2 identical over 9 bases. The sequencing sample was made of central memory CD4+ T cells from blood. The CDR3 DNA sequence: TGTGCCAGTGCGGGGGGGAGGCGTGAGCAGTTCTTC. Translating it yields CASAGGRREQFF.